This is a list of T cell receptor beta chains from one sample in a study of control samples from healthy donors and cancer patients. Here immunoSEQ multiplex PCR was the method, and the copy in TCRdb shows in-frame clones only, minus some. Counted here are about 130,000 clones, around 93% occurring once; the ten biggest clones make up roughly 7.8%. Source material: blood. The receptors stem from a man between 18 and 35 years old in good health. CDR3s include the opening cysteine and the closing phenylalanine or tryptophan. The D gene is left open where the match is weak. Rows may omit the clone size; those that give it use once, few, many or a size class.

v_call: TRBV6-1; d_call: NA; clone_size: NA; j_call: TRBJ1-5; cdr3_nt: TGTGCCAGCAGTGAAGTTTGGGGTCGGAATAGCAATCAGCCCCAGCATTTT; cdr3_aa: CASSEVWGRNSNQPQHF
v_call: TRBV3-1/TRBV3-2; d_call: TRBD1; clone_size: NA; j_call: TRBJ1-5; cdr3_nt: TGTGCCAGCAGCAAAGGGACAGGAGGCAATCAGCCCCAGCATTTT; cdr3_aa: CASSKGTGGNQPQHF
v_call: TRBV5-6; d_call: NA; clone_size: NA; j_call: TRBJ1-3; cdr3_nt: TGTGCCAGCAGCCTGGGAACTGGAAACACCATATATTTT; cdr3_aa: CASSLGTGNTIYF
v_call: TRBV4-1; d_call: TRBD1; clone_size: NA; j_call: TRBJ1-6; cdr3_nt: TGCGCCAGCAGCCAAGATTGGGACAGGACTTATAATTCACCCCTCCACTTT; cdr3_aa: CASSQDWDRTYNSPLHF
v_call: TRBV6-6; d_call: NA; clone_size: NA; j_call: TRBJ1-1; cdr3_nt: TGTGCCAGCAGTTATGGGGCGGCCCAGGACACTGAAGCTTTCTTT; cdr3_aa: CASSYGAAQDTEAFF
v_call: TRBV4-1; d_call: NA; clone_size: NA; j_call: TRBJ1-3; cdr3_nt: TGCGCCAGCAGCCAAGACCTACAGGGACGTCGGTCTGGAAACACCATATATTTT; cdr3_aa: CASSQDLQGRRSGNTIYF
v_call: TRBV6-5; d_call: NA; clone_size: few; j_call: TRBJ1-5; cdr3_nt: TGTGCCAGCAGTTACTCGATGGCGGGTCAGCCCCAGCATTTT; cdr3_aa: CASSYSMAGQPQHF
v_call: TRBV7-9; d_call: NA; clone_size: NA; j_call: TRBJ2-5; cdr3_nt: TGTGCCAGCAGCTTAGGACAGACCGAGACCCAGTACTTC; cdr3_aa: CASSLGQTETQYF
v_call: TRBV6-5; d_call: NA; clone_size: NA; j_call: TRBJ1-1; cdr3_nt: TGTGCCAGCACTAGGAACACTGAAGCTTTCTTT; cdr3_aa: CASTRNTEAFF
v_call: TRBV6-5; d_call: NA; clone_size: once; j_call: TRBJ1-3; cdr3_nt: TGTGCCAGCAGGGATACCTCCGCCCTCGGAAACACCATATATTTT; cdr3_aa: CASRDTSALGNTIYF
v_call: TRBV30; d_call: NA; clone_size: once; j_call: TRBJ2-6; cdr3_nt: TGTGCCTGGAGTGAGGCCCGGGCCAAGGGCTCTGGGGCCAACGTCCTGACTTTC; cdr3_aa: CAWSEARAKGSGANVLTF
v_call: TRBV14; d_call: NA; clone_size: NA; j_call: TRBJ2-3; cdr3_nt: TGTGCCAGCAGCCACGCTCGGGGGAAAGATACGCAGTATTTT; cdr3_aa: CASSHARGKDTQYF
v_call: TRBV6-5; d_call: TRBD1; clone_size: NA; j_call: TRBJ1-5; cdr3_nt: TGTGCCAGCAGGGACAGGGACTATCAGCCCCAGCATTTT; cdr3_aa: CASRDRDYQPQHF
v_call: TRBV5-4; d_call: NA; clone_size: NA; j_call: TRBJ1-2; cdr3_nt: TGTGCCAGCAGCTTGGAAACAGTCCTTTCGGGGGGCTACACCTTC; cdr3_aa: CASSLETVLSGGYTF
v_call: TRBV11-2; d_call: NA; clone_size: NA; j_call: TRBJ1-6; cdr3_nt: TGTGCCAGCAGGACATACAGGGAACGCACGGATAATTCACCCCTCCACTTT; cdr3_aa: CASRTYRERTDNSPLHF
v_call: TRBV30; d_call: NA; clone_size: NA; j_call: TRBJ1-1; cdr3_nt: TGTGCCTGGAGTGTCGGGTTAGGGGACACTGAAGCTTTCTTT; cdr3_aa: CAWSVGLGDTEAFF
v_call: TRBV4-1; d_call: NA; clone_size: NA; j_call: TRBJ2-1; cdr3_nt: TGCGCCAGCAGCCAGCCAATGACGGATGAGCAGTTCTTC; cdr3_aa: CASSQPMTDEQFF
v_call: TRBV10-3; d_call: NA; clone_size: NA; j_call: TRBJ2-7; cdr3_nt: TGTGCCATCAGTGTTCGAACATCCTACGAGCAGTACTTC; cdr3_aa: CAISVRTSYEQYF
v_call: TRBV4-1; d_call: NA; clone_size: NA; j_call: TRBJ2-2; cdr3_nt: TGCGCCAGCAGCCAACTTGGACGCACCGGGGAGCTGTTTTTT; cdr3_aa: CASSQLGRTGELFF
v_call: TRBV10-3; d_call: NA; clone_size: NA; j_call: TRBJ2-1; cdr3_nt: TGTGCCATCAGTGAGTTGGCTAGAAGTTGGGGCAATGAGCAGTTCTTC; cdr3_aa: CAISELARSWGNEQFF
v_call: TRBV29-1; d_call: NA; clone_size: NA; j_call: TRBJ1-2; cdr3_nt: TGCAGCGCTACGGGGTTCTGGGGCTACACCTTC; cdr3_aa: CSATGFWGYTF
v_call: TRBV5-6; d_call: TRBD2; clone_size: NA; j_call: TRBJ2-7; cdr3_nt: TGTGCCAGCAGCTTGGGACTAGCGGGGGTCTACGAGCAGTACTTC; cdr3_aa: CASSLGLAGVYEQYF
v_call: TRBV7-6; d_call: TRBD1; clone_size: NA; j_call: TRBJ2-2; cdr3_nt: TGTGCCAGCAGCTTAGCGTCCGGGACAGAGAACACCGGGGAGCTGTTTTTT; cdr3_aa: CASSLASGTENTGELFF
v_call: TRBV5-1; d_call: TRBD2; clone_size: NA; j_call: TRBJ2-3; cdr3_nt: TGCGCCAGCAGCTTAGGACTAGCGGGGGGTTTGGATACGCAGTATTTT; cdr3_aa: CASSLGLAGGLDTQYF
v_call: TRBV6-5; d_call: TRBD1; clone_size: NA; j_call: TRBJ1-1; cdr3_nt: TGTGCCAGCCGACAGGGAGCGTGGATGAACACTGAAGCTTTCTTT; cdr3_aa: CASRQGAWMNTEAFF
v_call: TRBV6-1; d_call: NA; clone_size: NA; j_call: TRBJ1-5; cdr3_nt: TGTGCCAGCAGTGAAGCGAGGCCTCAGCCCCAGCATTTT; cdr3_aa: CASSEARPQPQHF